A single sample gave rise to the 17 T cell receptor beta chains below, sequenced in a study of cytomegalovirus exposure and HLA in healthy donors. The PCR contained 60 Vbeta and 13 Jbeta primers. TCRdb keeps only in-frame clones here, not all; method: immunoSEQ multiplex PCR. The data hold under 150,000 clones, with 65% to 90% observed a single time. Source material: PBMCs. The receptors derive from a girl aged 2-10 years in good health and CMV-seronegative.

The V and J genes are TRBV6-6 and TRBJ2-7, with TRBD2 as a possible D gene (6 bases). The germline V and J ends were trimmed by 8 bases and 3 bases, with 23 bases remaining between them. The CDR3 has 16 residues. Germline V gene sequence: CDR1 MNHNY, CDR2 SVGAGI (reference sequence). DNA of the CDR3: TGTGCCAGCGGCAGGGTCGATTCGCGGGGCCTCTACGAGCAGTACTTC. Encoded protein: CASGRVDSRGLYEQYF.

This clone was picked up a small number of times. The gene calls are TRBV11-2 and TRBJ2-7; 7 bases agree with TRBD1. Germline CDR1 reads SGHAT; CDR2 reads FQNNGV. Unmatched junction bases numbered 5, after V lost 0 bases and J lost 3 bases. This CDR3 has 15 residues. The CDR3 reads CASSLEPAGGYEQYF. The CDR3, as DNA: TGTGCCAGCAGCTTAGAGCCGGCAGGGGGCTACGAGCAGTACTTC.

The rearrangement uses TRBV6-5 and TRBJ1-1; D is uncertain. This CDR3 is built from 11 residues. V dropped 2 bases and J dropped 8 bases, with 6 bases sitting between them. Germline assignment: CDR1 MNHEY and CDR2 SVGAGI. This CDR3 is CASSYRSEAFF. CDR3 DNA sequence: TGTGCCAGCAGTTACCGTAGCGAAGCTTTCTTT.

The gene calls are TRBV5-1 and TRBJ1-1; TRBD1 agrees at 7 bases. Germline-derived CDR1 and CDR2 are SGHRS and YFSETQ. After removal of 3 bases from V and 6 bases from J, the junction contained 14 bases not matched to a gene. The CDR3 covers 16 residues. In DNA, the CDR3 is TGCGCCAGCAGCTCCATACAAGGGGGCGGGATCGCTGAAGCTTTCTTT. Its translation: CASSSIQGGGIAEAFF.

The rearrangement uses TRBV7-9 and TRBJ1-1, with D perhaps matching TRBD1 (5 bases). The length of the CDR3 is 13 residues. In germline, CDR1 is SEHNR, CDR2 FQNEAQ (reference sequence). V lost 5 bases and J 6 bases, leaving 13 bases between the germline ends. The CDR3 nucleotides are TGTGCCAGCAGCCCTACCAGGGCGCCTGAAGCTTTCTTT. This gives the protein CASSPTRAPEAFF.

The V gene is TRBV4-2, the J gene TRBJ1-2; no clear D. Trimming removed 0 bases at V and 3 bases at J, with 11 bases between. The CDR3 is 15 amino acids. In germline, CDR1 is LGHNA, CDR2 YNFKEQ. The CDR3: CASSQEQVPYYGYTF. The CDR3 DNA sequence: TGTGCCAGCAGCCAAGAGCAGGTTCCTTACTATGGCTACACCTTC.

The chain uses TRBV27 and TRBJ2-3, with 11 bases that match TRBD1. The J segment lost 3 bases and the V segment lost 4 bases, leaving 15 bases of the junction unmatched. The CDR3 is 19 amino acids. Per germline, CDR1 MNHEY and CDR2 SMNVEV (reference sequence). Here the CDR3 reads CASSSHRGAGTGGTDTQYF. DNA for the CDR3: TGTGCCAGCAGTTCCCATAGGGGAGCCGGGACAGGGGGAACAGATACGCAGTATTTT.

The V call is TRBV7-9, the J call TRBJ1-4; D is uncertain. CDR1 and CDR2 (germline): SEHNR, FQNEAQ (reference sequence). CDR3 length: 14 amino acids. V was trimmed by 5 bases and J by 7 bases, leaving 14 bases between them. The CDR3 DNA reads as TGTGCCAGCAGCCGGAGGGCGGACGGTGAAAAACTGTTTTTT. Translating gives CASSRRADGEKLFF.

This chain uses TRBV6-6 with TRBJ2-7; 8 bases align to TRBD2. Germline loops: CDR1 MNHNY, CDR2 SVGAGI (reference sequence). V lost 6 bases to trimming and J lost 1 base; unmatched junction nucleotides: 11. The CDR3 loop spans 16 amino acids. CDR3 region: CASSQTLAGGSYEQYF. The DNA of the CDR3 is TGTGCCAGCAGCCAGACTCTGGCGGGAGGTTCCTACGAGCAGTACTTC.

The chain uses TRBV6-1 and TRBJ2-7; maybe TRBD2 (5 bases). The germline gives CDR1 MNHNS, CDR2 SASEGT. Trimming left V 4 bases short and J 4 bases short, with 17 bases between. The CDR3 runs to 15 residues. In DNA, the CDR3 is TGTGCCAGCAGTGCCCGGGATGATCACGCATACGAGCAGTACTTC. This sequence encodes CASSARDDHAYEQYF.

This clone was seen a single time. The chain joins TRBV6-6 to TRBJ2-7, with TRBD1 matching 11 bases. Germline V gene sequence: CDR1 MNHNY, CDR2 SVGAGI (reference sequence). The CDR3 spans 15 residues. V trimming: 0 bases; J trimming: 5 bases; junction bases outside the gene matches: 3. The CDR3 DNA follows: TGTGCCAGCAGTTACTCGGACAGGGGGCCTGACGAGCAGTACTTC. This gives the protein CASSYSDRGPDEQYF.

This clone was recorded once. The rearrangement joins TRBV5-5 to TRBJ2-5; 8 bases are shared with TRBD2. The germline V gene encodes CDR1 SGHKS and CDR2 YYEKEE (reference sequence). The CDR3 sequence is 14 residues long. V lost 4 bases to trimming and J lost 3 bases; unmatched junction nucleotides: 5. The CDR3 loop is CASSPPGGEETQYF. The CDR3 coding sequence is TGTGCCAGCAGCCCCCCGGGAGGGGAAGAGACCCAGTACTTC.

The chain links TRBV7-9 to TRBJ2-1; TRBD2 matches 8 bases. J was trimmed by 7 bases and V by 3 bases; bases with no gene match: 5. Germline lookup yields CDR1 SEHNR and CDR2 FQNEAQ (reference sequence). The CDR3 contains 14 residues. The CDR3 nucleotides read TGTGCCAGCAGCTTTAGCGGGATATTGAATGAGCAGTTCTTC. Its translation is CASSFSGILNEQFF.

The CDR3 coding sequence is TGTGCCAGCAGCTTCTCGGCGTGGAGTGATGAGCAGTTCTTC. Translation: CASSFSAWSDEQFF. V is TRBV7-9 and J is TRBJ2-1; D remains unclear. The V and J ends lost 3 bases and 8 bases respectively, with 14 bases between them. The CDR3 covers 14 residues. In germline, CDR1 is SEHNR, CDR2 FQNEAQ (reference sequence).

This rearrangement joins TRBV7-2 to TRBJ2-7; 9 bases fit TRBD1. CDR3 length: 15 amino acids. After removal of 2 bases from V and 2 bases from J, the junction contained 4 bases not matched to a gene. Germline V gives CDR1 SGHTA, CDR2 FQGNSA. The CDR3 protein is CASSLTGGITYEQYF. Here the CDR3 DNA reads TGTGCCAGCAGCTTAACAGGGGGCATCACCTACGAGCAGTACTTC. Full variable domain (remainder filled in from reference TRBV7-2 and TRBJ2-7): GAGVSQSPSNKVTEKGKDVELRCDPISGHTALYWYRQSLGQGLEFLIYFQGNSAPDKSGLPSDRFSAERTGGSVSTLTIQRTQQEDSAVYLCASSLTGGITYEQYFGPGTRLTVT.

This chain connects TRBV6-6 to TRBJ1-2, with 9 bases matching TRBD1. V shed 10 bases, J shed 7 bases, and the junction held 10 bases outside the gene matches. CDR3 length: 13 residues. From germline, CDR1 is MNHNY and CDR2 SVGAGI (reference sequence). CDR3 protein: CAILGGQGRGYTF. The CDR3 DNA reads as TGTGCCATCCTCGGGGGACAGGGTCGTGGCTACACCTTC.

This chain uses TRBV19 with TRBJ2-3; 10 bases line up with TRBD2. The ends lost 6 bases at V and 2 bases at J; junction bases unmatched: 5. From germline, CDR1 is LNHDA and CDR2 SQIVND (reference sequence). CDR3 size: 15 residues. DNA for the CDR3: TGTGCCAGTAGCCTAGCGGGGGTCTCCACAGATACGCAGTATTTT. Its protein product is CASSLAGVSTDTQYF.